This T cell receptor beta chain is from a study of cytomegalovirus exposure and HLA in healthy donors (dated by TCRdb to 2015 to 2018). Regarding the research as a whole: According to an earlier analysis of around 600 of the donors, roughly 180 million T cells yielded 90 million to 130 million unique TCR beta sequences and 276 Gb of sequence data. About 280 gigabases of sequencing data and around 80 million unique TCR sequences made up an early release that covered several hundred HLA-typed donors. Of the roughly 410 genotyped donors, 75% to 85% were placed in the genetic ancestry cluster associated with self-reported Caucasian donors. The study aimed to test whether signatures of past pathogen exposure could be identified by cataloging public T cell receptors. The study used immunosequencing to profile the T cell repertoires of hundreds of subjects and linked those repertoires to cytomegalovirus serostatus. Along with the roughly 710-subject first cohort, a separate validation cohort of approximately 110 different subjects was used. High-throughput TCR immunosequencing, statistical association of individual TCRs with disease status, and machine learning were combined to predict cytomegalovirus infection status. In a later analysis, previously published TCR beta repertoires from 670 or so donors were re-analyzed and high-resolution HLA genotyping was added so that TCR occurrence patterns could be studied. The later analysis used no new phenotypic data to find candidate immune exposures, relying instead on TCR beta sequences and their occurrence across donors. An earlier analysis of approximately 580 of the donors used high-throughput TCR beta sequencing to judge whether each TCR beta V gene segment behaved as functional or pseudogenic. Donor age, sex, ethnicity and CMV serostatus were collected together with the repertoire data. A later genetic analysis used genome-wide SNP genotypes for about 65% of the 666 donors, treating that subset as a discovery cohort. All discovery cohort repertoires had been generated on a single sequencing platform. Class I and class II HLA loci were covered by the typing at four-digit resolution. The number of typed donors differed by locus: about 629-630 for A, B, C, DRB1 and DQB1; 500 to 550 for DQA1; some 590 for DPA1; and some 430 for DPB1. Several DR-DQ haplotypes were treated as single units for association and clustering because of strong linkage in the cohort. On average, 235,054 unique TCR beta nucleotide sequences were sequenced per donor among 398 genotyped donors of the cohort, with 15% to 20% of those sequences being non-productive. What the authors observed across the whole study: In a later analysis, the rate of TCR association differed among HLA loci, with DRB1 alleles having the most associated TCRs and HLA-C alleles having the fewest. In a later genetic analysis, fewer N-insertions in productive TCRs were reported among donors in an Asian-associated ancestry cluster than the roughly 700-donor mean. While some public TCRs were present in many individuals, most TCR sequences turned up only very rarely across donors. In a later analysis, some 17,000 TCR beta sequences were associated with specific HLA alleles at a false discovery rate of 0.05. The only immune exposure information available for the cohort was CMV serostatus. A group of highly shared sequence variants was considered likely to be a technical artifact of the sequencing pipeline. In a later analysis, most CMV-associated TCR beta chains were found to appear HLA-restricted, with HLA associations seemingly driven largely by CMV exposure. Roughly uniform sequencing depth across donors was assumed in presence/absence analyses, although this assumption may not hold. In vitro tests confirmed that a few of the cytomegalovirus-associated TCR beta chains recognize cytomegalovirus antigens. The 87-base-pair reads could not distinguish some IMGT-functional V segments, including TRBV6-2 and TRBV6-3, so those segments were excluded. The classifier was reported to diagnose cytomegalovirus status with high specificity and sensitivity in both the original and validation cohorts. When HLA alleles, especially DR and DQ, strongly co-occurred, TCR associations were difficult to assign to individual alleles. Because HLA typing was missing for some donors at each locus, association tests included only the typed subset. A further reported finding was that TCR beta sequences accurately predicted the HLA-A and HLA-B alleles for most subjects in the first cohort. The study listed 150 to 200 TCR beta chains as associated with cytomegalovirus. Because counts were too low, some 17 rarely observed V segments, including chromosome 9 orphons, were left out of the earlier analysis of 587 of the donors. In this cohort, only TCR beta chains were sequenced, and detectable features were limited by the absence of alpha or paired-chain data. Compared with equally common non-associated chains, HLA-associated TCR beta chains in a later analysis were more clonally expanded and had lower generation probabilities. The authors suggested that the approach could potentially be generalized to other disease states and immunological phenotypes. Several of the top co-occurrence clusters appeared to be linked to parvovirus B19, influenza, CMV and Epstein-Barr virus, according to a later analysis. In an earlier analysis of around 500 of the donors, most TCR beta V segments appeared in productive rearrangements about 90% or about 30% of the time, broadly matching IMGT annotations. An association between a missense DCLRE1C variant and V-gene and J-gene trimming of TCR beta chains was found in a later genetic analysis and replicated in an independent cohort. Linkage disequilibrium might explain the correlated functional status among segregating V segments, but an unknown experimental factor could not be excluded.

The library was made by the immunoSEQ multiplex PCR assay. For the multiplex PCR, a mixture combining 60 forward primers for TCR Vbeta segments and 13 reverse primers for TCR Jbeta segments was used. A multiplex PCR assay on genomic DNA amplified the CDR3 region of rearranged TCR beta genes. The Illumina HiSeq System was used to sequence the amplified TCR beta libraries as 87-base-pair reads. The paper's data handling went like this. In a later analysis, around 80 million unique TCR beta chains were counted across the 650 to 750 repertoires, and roughly 11 million of these chains were shared by at least two donors. Raw reads were error-corrected and collapsed into unique sequences by a nearest-neighbor algorithm in which closely related sequences were merged to remove PCR and sequencing errors. To assign V, D and J gene segments, CDR3 sequences were aligned to IMGT reference sequences. For a sequence to be retained, a match of at least six nucleotides was required to both a V gene segment and a J gene segment. A rearrangement was called productive if the CDR3 had no stop codons and remained in frame with V and J, and every other rearrangement was called non-productive. Following IMGT convention, CDR3 was defined as the stretch from the second conserved V-encoded cysteine to the conserved J-encoded phenylalanine. The earlier analysis of more than 450 of the donors excluded sequences that lacked an unambiguous match to a single V gene segment. In an earlier analysis of roughly 600 of the donors, a V segment was called functional when productive rearrangements were above 56.7%, and segregating when the standard deviation between donors exceeded 5%. To diagnose cytomegalovirus status from the catalog of TCR beta chain sequences, a statistical classification framework was built. In a later analysis, V and J genes were assigned by comparing TCR nucleotide sequences against IMGT/GENE-DB human TR gene sequences. In a later analysis, CDR3 sequences and most-parsimonious VDJ recombination scenarios were assigned using the TCRdist pipeline. In a later analysis, each TCR beta chain was defined by its CDR3 amino acid sequence together with its V-gene family, and reads lacking a unique V-gene family were excluded. A later analysis removed 550 to 650 highly shared, low-generation-probability nucleotide sequences to deal with suspected cross-contamination and a sequencing artifact. For each public chain, a later analysis derived a clonal expansion index from normalized ranks of inferred template counts within each repertoire. In a later analysis, generation probabilities were computed using a VDJ recombination model fitted to out-of-frame rearrangements, and the results were checked against IGoR. A later analysis scored TCR-TCR, TCR-HLA and TCR-CMV co-occurrence with hypergeometric tests, applying a repertoire-size bias correction to TCR pairs. In a later analysis, false discovery rates were estimated by permuting HLA or CMV assignments 20 times. In a later analysis, co-occurring TCRs were grouped using DBSCAN, and TCRdist sequence similarity was added for clustering within HLA-allele-positive subsets. Repertoires with fewer than 30,000 or more than 120,000 public chains, plus five repertoires with anomalous nucleotide sharing, were excluded from co-occurrence clustering. Imported from immuneACCESS, the table was reduced by TCRdb to in-frame sequences with V and J called. These copies leave out some clones; in studies compared against another copy, an unresolved V gene accounts for under half, and the cause of the remainder is not known. The DNA was the basis for D and trimming; V, J and clone size are from that table. In this sample the table shows 150,000 to 200,000 clones, about 77% of which occur a single time. 5% to 6% of the sample is taken by the ten largest.

From the cysteine through the phenylalanine, the CDR3 covers 18 amino acids. Kept here is only the CDR3 DNA, which spans 54 bases and is read in frame from base 1. V is cut by 1 base and J by 7 bases, and the space between the germline ends is 22 bases. From the germline V gene, CDR1 is LGHNA and CDR2 is YSLEER. The cohort was made up of several hundred healthy bone marrow donors. Cohort members were all nominally healthy when sampled, although unrecorded immune exposures were likely present. The donor was CMV seropositive and belonged to the group of about 290 seropositive cohort members. A peripheral blood sample was provided by each donor, and peripheral blood mononuclear cells were used for TCR beta sequencing. The Qiagen DNeasy Blood Extraction Kit was used to extract genomic DNA from the blood cell samples. Concerning this clone: The antigen this receptor binds is unknown. No quality values exist for individual bases; no much larger clone is one base distant.

This TCR derives from a woman aged 30 to 39 in good health and CMV-seropositive. Sequencing was performed on PBMCs. The sequence is built from TRBV4-3 and TRBJ1-4; the D gene is unclear. The DNA sequence is as follows: TGCGCCAGCAGCCAAGGTGAGGGTGGCTCTACGTATAGTGAAAAACTGTTTTTT. Its amino acids are CASSQGEGGSTYSEKLFF.